This T cell receptor (beta chain) appears in the sequencing data of a study of PD-1 blockade in classical Hodgkin lymphoma. Exposure to brentuximab vedotin varied, and each patient had relapsed following autologous stem cell transplantation. In its sample, this clone was seen once. No antigen is known for it. V gave up 0 bases and J gave up 4 bases, with 4 bases separating them. The CDR3 has 12 residues. CDR1 is GTSNPN, CDR2 SVGIG, per germline (reference sequence). Some clones are missing from TCRdb's copy, which holds only in-frame ones; the method was immunoSEQ multiplex PCR. The repertoire holds 100,000 or so clones, roughly 91% seen once, with under 8.5% in the top ten. Study-wide findings and caveats: Still unresolved is the cause of the repertoire differences, which may be disease activity or prior therapy. CD4+ TCR diversity rose significantly by C4D1, and CD8+ TCR diversity did not. Patients with a complete response exhibited baseline diversity comparable to newly diagnosed patients.

This TCR came from a human donor with classical Hodgkin lymphoma. This specimen was peripheral blood mononuclear cells (PBMCs), taken before the second cycle of nivolumab. The chain links TRBV30 to TRBJ1-3; no firm D call. The CDR3 loop reads CAWSVTGNTIYF. CDR3 nucleotide sequence: TGTGCCTGGAGTGTAACCGGAAACACCATATATTTT.